The text below deals with one T cell receptor beta chain. The data stem from a study of response to subunit inactivated influenza vaccine. The germline CDR1 and CDR2 sequences are DFQATT and SNEGSKA (reference sequence). J was trimmed by 6 bases and V by 8 bases; bases with no gene match: 15. The CDR3 covers 14 residues. TCRdb re-derived calls from the RT-PCR reads in MiXCR, one entry per CDR3 protein. Here the sample spans around 850,000 distinct CDR3 sequences, about 18% being singletons. The sample was PBMCs from blood, taken 4 to 6 days after vaccination. This sequence originates from a man aged 45-65 years who received an inactivated influenza vaccine. This chain uses TRBV20-1 with TRBJ2-7; 8 bases are shared with TRBD1. The CDR3 bases are TGCAGTCCAAGACGATCGACAGGGGACGGCGAGCAGTACTTC. Amino acids: CSPRRSTGDGEQYF.